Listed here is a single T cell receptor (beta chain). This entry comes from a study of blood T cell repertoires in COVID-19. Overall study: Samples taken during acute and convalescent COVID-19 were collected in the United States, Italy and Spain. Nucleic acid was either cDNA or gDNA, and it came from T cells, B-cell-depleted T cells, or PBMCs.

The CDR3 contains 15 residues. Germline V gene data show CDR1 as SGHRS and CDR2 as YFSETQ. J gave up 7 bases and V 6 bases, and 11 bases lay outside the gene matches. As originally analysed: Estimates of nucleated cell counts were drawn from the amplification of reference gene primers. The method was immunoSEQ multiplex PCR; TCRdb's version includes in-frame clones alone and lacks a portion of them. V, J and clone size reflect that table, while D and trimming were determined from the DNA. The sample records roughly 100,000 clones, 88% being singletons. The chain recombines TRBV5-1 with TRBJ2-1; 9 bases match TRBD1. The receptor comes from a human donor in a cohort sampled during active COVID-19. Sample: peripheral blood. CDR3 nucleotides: TGCGCCAGCAAGGTAAAACAGGGGGCATGGAATGAGCAGTTCTTC. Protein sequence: CASKVKQGAWNEQFF.